This T cell receptor beta chain was captured by sequencing in a study of blood T cell repertoires in COVID-19. As for the study in general: The study drew acute and convalescent COVID-19 samples from the United States, Italy and Spain.

Original processing notes: Estimation of nucleated cell counts relied on the amplification of reference gene primers. Profiling relied on immunoSEQ multiplex PCR, and the TCRdb table lists in-frame clones only, not all of them. The V and J calls and the clone size are those of that table, but D and trimming were determined from the DNA. The sample comprises tens of thousands of clones, roughly 84% of which are singletons, and 1.6% rests with the top ten. The CDR3 length is 16 residues. CDR1 is MNHEY and CDR2 is SMNVEV in the germline V gene (reference sequence). The junction had 12 bases not matched to a gene; V was cut back by 4 bases and J by 4 bases.

The sequence came from a man aged 50 to 59 with acute or convalescent COVID-19. Specimen: peripheral blood. The J gene is TRBJ2-7, the V gene TRBV27; TRBD2 agrees at 8 bases. The CDR3 nucleotides read TGTGCCAGCAGTTATCAATCCGGGACTAGTATATACGAGCAGTACTTC. Translating it yields CASSYQSGTSIYEQYF.